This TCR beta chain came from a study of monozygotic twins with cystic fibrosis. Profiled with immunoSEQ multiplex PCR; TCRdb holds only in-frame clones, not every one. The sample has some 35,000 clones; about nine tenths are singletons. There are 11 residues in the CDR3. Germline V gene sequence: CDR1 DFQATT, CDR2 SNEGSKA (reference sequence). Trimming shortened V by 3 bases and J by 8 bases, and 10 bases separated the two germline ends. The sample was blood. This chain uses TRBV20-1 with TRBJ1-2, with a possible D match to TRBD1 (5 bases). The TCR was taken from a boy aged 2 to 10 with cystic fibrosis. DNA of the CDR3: TGCAGTGCTAGGGACATCGCAGGCTACACCTTC. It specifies CSARDIAGYTF.